Detailed here is one T cell receptor beta chain. V dropped 2 bases and J dropped 6; count of bases not matched to a gene: 13. The CDR3 sequence is 17 residues long. CDR1 MDHEN and CDR2 SYDVKM come from the germline V gene. Measured with immunoSEQ multiplex PCR; TCRdb has only the in-frame clones, and not every one. The sample lists approximately 300,000 clones; 80% to 95% were seen once. This sample stems from a study of blood T cell repertoires in COVID-19. Study-level information: T cells, B-cell-depleted T cells, or PBMCs provided the cDNA or gDNA that served as material.

The genes are TRBV28 and TRBJ2-4; 7 nucleotides agree with TRBD1. The sample taken for sequencing was peripheral blood. This receptor was obtained from a woman younger than 45 with COVID-19, enrolled during active disease. The chain's CDR3 is CASSLSRGHSPGNIQYF. CDR3 in DNA: TGTGCCAGCAGTTTAAGTAGGGGGCATTCCCCGGGAAACATTCAGTACTTC.